These 30 T cell receptor beta chains share one sample of origin, sequenced in a study of spatial heterogeneity in lung cancer. TCRdb reprocessed the 5' RACE reads with MiXCR, giving one entry per CDR3 protein. The table records approximately 11,000 distinct CDR3 sequences, 3.5% to 4.5% of them present only once. Time point given: sample taken at primary tumor resection. Unsorted whole RNA from tumor, nontumor lung or frozen PBMC underwent sequencing. The input for sequencing was PBMCs, taken at surgery. The source of these receptors is a female donor with early-stage non-small cell lung cancer.

Remarks on this clonotype: Within a library made for alpha chains, this beta chain is off target, and its count is uninformative. The J gene is TRBJ1-4, the V gene TRBV4-1, with 7 bases matching TRBD1. Germline CDR1 reads MGHRA; CDR2 reads YSYEKL. Losses at the gene ends were 1 base for V and 3 bases for J; bases not matched to a gene: 2. The CDR3 extends over 15 amino acids. CDR3: CASSQAGTANEKLFF. In DNA, the CDR3 is TGCGCCAGCAGCCAAGCCGGGACAGCTAATGAAAAACTGTTTTTT.

This clonotype was observed a few times. A junction end diverges from the germline sequence, so it may reflect a read error. As an off-target read in a library built for alpha chains, this beta chain has a frequency of little significance. The chain combines TRBV19 with TRBJ1-5; perhaps TRBD1 as D (5 bases). Germline V gene sequence: CDR1 LNHDA, CDR2 SQIVND (reference sequence). The CDR3 contains 18 residues. CDR3 sequence (DNA): TGTGCCAGTAGTATAGACGCGAGGGGCGATCATAGCAACCAGCCCCAGCATTTT. Protein: CASSIDARGDHSNQPQHF. Together with reference TRBV19 and TRBJ1-5, the CDR3 gives the full variable domain: DGGITQSPKYLFRKEGQNVTLSCEQNLNHDAMYWYRQDPGQGLRLIYYSQIVNDFQKGDIAEGYSVSREKKESFPLTVTSAQKNPTAFYLCASSIDARGDHSNQPQHFGDGTRLSIL.

This clonotype was seen at least ten times. In a library made to pick up alpha chains, this beta chain is a stray read with a size that means little. For the CDR3, the DNA is TGTGCCAGCAGATTTGGAAACACCATATATTTT. It translates to CASRFGNTIYF. The V gene is TRBV6-5, the J gene TRBJ1-3, with no clear D. This CDR3 has 11 residues. The ends were cut back, 6 bases at V and 3 bases at J, with 3 bases in the middle. Germline V gives CDR1 MNHEY, CDR2 SVGAGI.

This clonotype is categorized as medium-sized (0.01 to 0.1%). This beta chain represents an off-target read in a library built for alpha chains; its size is of limited meaning. J is TRBJ2-3 and V is TRBV29-1; possibly TRBD2 for D (6 bases). Trimming took 3 bases from V and 0 from J, leaving 10 bases between them. The length of the CDR3 is 14 residues. Per the germline V gene, CDR1 is SQVTM and CDR2 is ANQGSEA. This CDR3 is CSVDSRESTDTQYF. In DNA form, the CDR3 reads TGCAGCGTTGACTCCCGGGAGAGCACAGATACGCAGTATTTT.

This clonotype is termed large. This beta chain represents an off-target read in a library built for alpha chains; its size is of limited meaning. The J gene is TRBJ2-4, the V gene TRBV20-1; 8 nucleotides match TRBD1. This CDR3 has 15 amino acids. Trimming removed 0 bases from V and 3 bases from J; junction bases left unmatched: 4. Germline loops: CDR1 DFQATT, CDR2 SNEGSKA (reference sequence). CDR3 residues: CSARDADRGKNIQYF. In DNA form, the CDR3 reads TGCAGTGCTAGAGATGCCGACAGGGGCAAAAACATTCAGTACTTC.

A few counts support this clonotype. In a library made to pick up alpha chains, this beta chain is a stray read with a size that means little. The gene calls are TRBV5-1 and TRBJ2-7, with unresolved D. Germline CDR1 and CDR2: SGHRS and YFSETQ. V dropped 0 bases and J dropped 0 bases, with 10 bases sitting between them. The CDR3 extends over 15 amino acids. This CDR3 reads CASSLEYRLSYEQYF. For the CDR3, the DNA is TGCGCCAGCAGCTTGGAGTACCGTCTCTCCTACGAGCAGTACTTC.

This clonotype came up many times. Being off target in a library aimed at alpha chains, this beta chain has a size of little meaning. The V and J genes are TRBV20-1 and TRBJ1-1; a possible D gene is TRBD1 (6 bases). The CDR3 consists of 14 residues. Germline lookup yields CDR1 DFQATT and CDR2 SNEGSKA (reference sequence). V was shortened by 0 bases and J by 7 bases, with 15 bases between the two germline ends. CDR3 sequence: CSARDTGRDDEAFF. The CDR3 nucleotides are TGCAGTGCTAGAGACACAGGGCGGGATGATGAAGCTTTCTTT.

This clonotype is labeled as medium-sized. This beta chain turned up in a library designed for alpha chains; as an off-target read, its abundance says little. V usage is TRBV6-5 and J usage is TRBJ1-4; D unresolved. Germline lookup yields CDR1 MNHEY and CDR2 SVGAGI. V shed 6 bases and J shed 7 bases, with 15 bases lying between them. The CDR3 has 14 residues. The CDR3 region has the DNA TGTGCCAGCAGAAGGCAGGCGGCGGCTGAAAAACTGTTTTTT. Residues: CASRRQAAAEKLFF.

This clonotype has at least ten counts. A library prepared for alpha chains yielded this beta chain as an off-target read; its size is of little meaning. J is TRBJ2-1 and V is TRBV10-3; tentative D call: TRBD2 (5 bases). This CDR3 comprises 15 residues. V was cut by 2 bases and J by 8 bases, with 16 bases left in between. The V gene's germline CDR1 is ENHRY and CDR2 SYGVKD. The CDR3 nucleotides are TGTGCCATCAGTGAGGGACTCGGAGGAGGTGATGAGCAGTTCTTC. Translation gives CAISEGLGGGDEQFF.

This clonotype was seen a few times. This beta chain is an off-target read within a library intended for alpha chains, so its frequency means little. The chain has TRBV20-1 and TRBJ1-5; D might be TRBD1 (5 bases). The V gene lost 0 bases and the J gene lost 3 bases, with 9 bases spanning the gap. CDR1 and CDR2 from the germline V gene are DFQATT and SNEGSKA (reference sequence). The CDR3 runs to 14 residues. CDR3 nucleotide sequence: TGCAGTGCTAGAGAGGGGACGGTCAATCAGCCCCAGCATTTT. Amino acids: CSAREGTVNQPQHF.

A few counts support this clonotype. Since the library was made to target alpha chains, this beta chain is a stray read and its abundance is not meaningful. This rearrangement joins TRBV20-1 to TRBJ2-3; no clear D. Trimming left V 3 bases short and J 1 base short, with 14 bases between. Germline-derived CDR1 and CDR2 are DFQATT and SNEGSKA (reference sequence). This CDR3 region has 15 residues. The CDR3 reads CSARGSSGGTDTQYF. CDR3 sequence (DNA): TGCAGTGCTAGGGGTAGCTCTGGAGGCACAGATACGCAGTATTTT.

This clonotype was found many times. Because this beta chain is a stray read in a library intended to capture alpha chains, its abundance should not be given much weight. This sequence joins TRBV28 and TRBJ1-4; D uncertain. This CDR3 comprises 15 residues. CDR1 is MDHEN, CDR2 SYDVKM, per germline. V dropped 6 bases and J dropped 3 bases, with 14 bases sitting between them. In nucleotides, the CDR3 is TGTGCCAGCAGGGTCCCCTATTCAGCTAATGAAAAACTGTTTTTT. It yields the protein CASRVPYSANEKLFF.

About this clonotype: The library was designed around alpha chains, so this beta chain is a stray read whose abundance carries little weight. The V call is TRBV7-9, the J call TRBJ2-4; D remains ambiguous. Trimming pared 1 base from V and 8 bases from J, leaving 12 bases between. Germline V gene data show CDR1 as SEHNR and CDR2 as FQNEAQ (reference sequence). There are 14 residues in the CDR3. This CDR3 is CASSLDVSSDIQYF. The DNA of the CDR3 is TGTGCCAGCAGCTTAGACGTCAGCTCGGACATTCAGTACTTC.

Ten or more counts support this clonotype. The library was prepared for alpha chains; this beta chain is a stray read, so its frequency means little. The rearrangement joins TRBV7-2 to TRBJ1-1; 7 bases are shared with TRBD1. In germline, CDR1 is SGHTA, CDR2 FQGNSA. The CDR3 sequence is 12 residues long. V lost 5 bases and J lost 7; bases outside the gene matches: 4. CDR3 region: CASSATGVEAFF. CDR3 DNA sequence: TGTGCCAGCAGCGCCACAGGGGTTGAAGCTTTCTTT. The full variable domain, completed using reference TRBV7-2 and TRBJ1-1, is GAGVSQSPSNKVTEKGKDVELRCDPISGHTALYWYRQSLGQGLEFLIYFQGNSAPDKSGLPSDRFSAERTGGSVSTLTIQRTQQEDSAVYLCASSATGVEAFFGQGTRLTVV.

This clonotype was counted at least ten times. Because the library targeted alpha chains, this beta chain is an off-target read whose size means little. The chain employs TRBV20-1 and TRBJ2-1; D assignment may be TRBD1 or TRBD2 (5 bases each). The CDR3 consists of 17 residues. Trimming pared 0 bases from V and 0 bases from J, leaving 15 bases between. The V gene's germline CDR1 is DFQATT and CDR2 SNEGSKA (reference sequence). The CDR3 spells CSARDASGRTSYNEQFF. In DNA, the CDR3 is TGCAGTGCTAGAGACGCCTCGGGGCGTACCTCCTACAATGAGCAGTTCTTC.

This clonotype was observed many times. A library made for alpha chains picked up this beta chain off target, so its size means little. The chain employs TRBV12-3 or TRBV12-4 and TRBJ1-1, with D perhaps matching TRBD1 (6 bases). This CDR3 is 12 amino acids long. V lost 5 bases to trimming and J lost 6 bases, with 10 bases between them. This CDR3 is CASSTGTPEAFF. CDR3 nucleotides: TGTGCCAGCAGTACCGGGACACCTGAAGCTTTCTTT.

This clonotype has at least ten counts. This beta chain came through as a stray read in a library set up for alpha chains, and its size says little. The chain links TRBV12-3 or TRBV12-4 to TRBJ2-1; TRBD2 agrees at 7 bases. The CDR3 is 15 residues long. Germline trimming cut 4 bases from V and 6 bases from J; bases unmatched to any gene: 9. The CDR3 loop is CASSYPRGGVNEQFF. In DNA form, the CDR3 reads TGTGCCAGCAGTTACCCTCGCGGGGGAGTCAATGAGCAGTTCTTC.

At least ten counts were recorded for this clonotype. A library made for alpha chains picked up this beta chain off target, so its size means little. The chain joins TRBV3-1 to TRBJ2-3, with 12 bases identical to TRBD2. The germline V gene encodes CDR1 LGHDT and CDR2 YNNKEL (reference sequence). The CDR3 is 17 amino acids. The V and J ends lost 2 bases and 1 base, in that order; junction bases with no gene match: 4. CDR3 residues: CASSQLAGGKGTDTQYF. CDR3 nucleotide sequence: TGTGCCAGCAGCCAACTAGCGGGAGGGAAGGGCACAGATACGCAGTATTTT.

This clonotype occurred a few times. Since the library was made to target alpha chains, this beta chain is a stray read and its abundance is not meaningful. This rearrangement joins TRBV2 to TRBJ1-1; 8 bases fit TRBD1. Germline V gene data show CDR1 as SNHLY and CDR2 as FYNNEI. The CDR3 extends over 16 amino acids. V lost 1 base and J lost 1; bases outside the gene matches: 5. The CDR3 spells CASSEGGTGANTEAFF. CDR3 coding DNA: TGTGCCAGCAGTGAAGGGGGGACAGGCGCGAACACTGAAGCTTTCTTT.

There are many counts of this clonotype. This beta chain is a stray read from a library made for alpha chains; its abundance is not meaningful. The rearrangement links TRBV7-6 to TRBJ2-7; no firm D call. Per germline, CDR1 SGHVS and CDR2 FNYEAQ. Trimming left V 2 bases short and J 3 bases short, with 8 bases between. This CDR3 is built from 13 residues. This CDR3 is CASSLPGLYEQYF. Here the CDR3 DNA reads TGTGCCAGCAGCTTACCGGGCCTCTACGAGCAGTACTTC. The full variable domain, rest sourced from reference TRBV7-6 and TRBJ2-7, is GAGVSQSPRYKVTKRGQDVALRCDPISGHVSLYWYRQALGQGPEFLTYFNYEAQQDKSGLPNDRFSAERPEGSISTLTIQRTEQRDSAMYRCASSLPGLYEQYFGPGTRLTVT.

By frequency in the sample, this clonotype is medium-sized (0.01 to 0.1%). This beta chain is a stray read from a library made for alpha chains; its abundance is not meaningful. CDR3 bases: TGTGCCAGCAGCAGGGGGGACAATTCACCCCTCCACTTT. Protein sequence: CASSRGDNSPLHF. V and J are TRBV27 and TRBJ1-6; 7 bases map to TRBD1. J was trimmed by 7 bases and V by 6 bases; bases with no gene match: 3. Germline loops: CDR1 MNHEY, CDR2 SMNVEV (reference sequence). This CDR3 is built from 13 residues.

This clonotype was seen repeatedly, ten times or more. One junction end does not reproduce the germline sequence, and a read error may be involved. A library prepared for alpha chains yielded this beta chain as an off-target read; its size is of little meaning. The chain employs TRBV20-1 and TRBJ2-1; D uncertain. The CDR3 extends over 9 amino acids. Germline CDR1 reads DFQATT; CDR2 reads SNEGSKA (reference sequence). CDR3 sequence (DNA): TGCAGTGCTAGAGACGGACGAATCTTC. The encoded protein is CSARDGRIF.

This clonotype was detected ten times or more. The size of this beta chain means little, since it is a stray read in a library made for alpha chains. J is TRBJ1-5 and V is TRBV28; D possibly corresponds to TRBD1 (6 bases). CDR3 size: 14 residues. V was pared by 6 bases and J by 1 base, with 10 bases between. The germline CDR1 and CDR2 sequences are MDHEN and SYDVKM. This CDR3 is CASRFDRSNQPQHF. CDR3 sequence (DNA): TGTGCCAGCAGATTTGACAGGAGCAATCAGCCCCAGCATTTT.

This clonotype was counted a few times. This beta chain came through as a stray read in a library set up for alpha chains, and its size says little. The J gene is TRBJ2-3, the V gene TRBV4-2, with 10 bases matching TRBD2. The CDR3 consists of 17 residues. Trimming took 0 bases from V and 1 from J; bases not matched to a gene: 4. The V gene's germline CDR1 is LGHNA and CDR2 YNFKEQ. CDR3 nucleotides: TGTGCCAGCAGCCAAGATTCTAGCGGGAGTGGCACAGATACGCAGTATTTT. Translated, it gives CASSQDSSGSGTDTQYF.

This clonotype has a count of ten or more. For a library built for alpha chains, this beta chain is a stray read; little rests on its size. The chain is built from TRBV12-3 or TRBV12-4 and TRBJ2-3, with 10 bases matching TRBD2. This CDR3 has 15 amino acids. V shed 2 bases and J 3 bases; nucleotides not matched to a gene: 2. The CDR3 protein is CASSLSSGRTDTQYF. The DNA of the CDR3 is TGTGCCAGCAGTTTAAGTAGCGGGAGGACAGATACGCAGTATTTT.

Judged by abundance, this clonotype is medium-sized (0.01 to 0.1%). Being off target in a library aimed at alpha chains, this beta chain has a size of little meaning. V gene TRBV9 combines with J gene TRBJ2-3; no definite D call. Germline CDR1 and CDR2: SGDLS and YYNGEE. V lost 3 bases, J lost 2 bases, and 7 bases lay in between. There are 13 residues in the CDR3. CDR3: CASSASDTDTQYF. For the CDR3, the DNA is TGTGCCAGCAGCGCCTCTGACACAGATACGCAGTATTTT.

Many counts were recorded for this clonotype. Within a library made for alpha chains, this beta chain is off target, and its count is uninformative. The rearrangement joins TRBV20-1 to TRBJ2-3; 8 bases are a match to TRBD2. The V gene end was trimmed by 3 bases and the J gene end by 4 bases; junction bases not matched to a gene: 0. The CDR3 sequence is 12 residues long. From germline, CDR1 is DFQATT and CDR2 SNEGSKA (reference sequence). In DNA, the CDR3 is TGCAGTGCTAGCGGGGGGGCAGATACGCAGTATTTT. Translated: CSASGGADTQYF.

At least ten counts were recorded for this clonotype. In a library made to pick up alpha chains, this beta chain is a stray read with a size that means little. The chain combines TRBV5-1 with TRBJ2-7; D may be TRBD2 (5 bases). The germline V and J ends were trimmed by 3 bases and 6 bases, with 13 bases remaining between them. The CDR3 totals 13 residues. Germline values: CDR1 SGHRS, CDR2 YFSETQ. The CDR3 loop reads CASSSQVRGEQYF. The CDR3 nucleotides are TGCGCCAGCAGCTCTCAAGTTCGGGGCGAGCAGTACTTC.

This clonotype is medium-sized in the sample. This beta chain is a stray read from a library made for alpha chains; its abundance is not meaningful. V is TRBV4-3 and J is TRBJ2-1; 8 bases are a match to TRBD1. CDR3 size: 13 residues. Germline-derived CDR1 and CDR2 are LGHNA and YSLEER. V trimming: 4 bases; J trimming: 10 bases; junction bases outside the gene matches: 6. CDR3 DNA sequence: TGCGCCAGCAGCCCCTCAGGGGGCTGGGAGCAGTTCTTC. Its translation: CASSPSGGWEQFF.

This clonotype was recorded many times. This beta chain is off target for a library built for alpha chains, so its abundance means little. The chain recombines TRBV6-1 with TRBJ1-1, with D uncertain. There are 14 residues in the CDR3. The ends were cut back, 7 bases at V and 0 bases at J, with 12 bases in the middle. Per germline, CDR1 MNHNS and CDR2 SASEGT. As DNA, the CDR3 is TGTGCCAGCACCAATGGACCGCTGAACACTGAAGCTTTCTTT. Protein product: CASTNGPLNTEAFF.